This TCR beta chain was sequenced during a study of OX40 agonist ivuxolimab in advanced cancers. Turning to the study itself: Intravenous ivuxolimab at 0.01 to 10 mg/kg was given to patients every 2 weeks.

Study-wide results and caveats: At doses 0.1 to 3.0 mg/kg, CD4+ and CD8+ clones expanded. CD4+ T cells averaged fewer expanded clones than CD8+ T cells.

After removal of 4 bases from V and 6 bases from J, the junction contained 6 bases not matched to a gene. CDR1 is MNHNY and CDR2 is SVGAGI in the germline V gene (reference sequence). This CDR3 has 14 amino acids. Sequenced by immunoSEQ multiplex PCR; TCRdb stores in-frame clones only, minus some. The data show about 9,500 clones, about 66% seen once. Comment on this clone: Its specificity is not known.

The chain recombines TRBV6-6 with TRBJ2-1, with TRBD1 matching 7 bases. The source was CD4+ or CD8+ T cells sorted from blood, collected in a trial of the OX40 agonist ivuxolimab. This clonotype was sampled from an adult with an advanced solid tumor such as melanoma, head and neck, liver or kidney cancer. The CDR3 region has the DNA TGTGCCAGCAGTTCCGGACAGGAAGGCAATGAGCAGTTCTTC. It is translated as CASSSGQEGNEQFF.